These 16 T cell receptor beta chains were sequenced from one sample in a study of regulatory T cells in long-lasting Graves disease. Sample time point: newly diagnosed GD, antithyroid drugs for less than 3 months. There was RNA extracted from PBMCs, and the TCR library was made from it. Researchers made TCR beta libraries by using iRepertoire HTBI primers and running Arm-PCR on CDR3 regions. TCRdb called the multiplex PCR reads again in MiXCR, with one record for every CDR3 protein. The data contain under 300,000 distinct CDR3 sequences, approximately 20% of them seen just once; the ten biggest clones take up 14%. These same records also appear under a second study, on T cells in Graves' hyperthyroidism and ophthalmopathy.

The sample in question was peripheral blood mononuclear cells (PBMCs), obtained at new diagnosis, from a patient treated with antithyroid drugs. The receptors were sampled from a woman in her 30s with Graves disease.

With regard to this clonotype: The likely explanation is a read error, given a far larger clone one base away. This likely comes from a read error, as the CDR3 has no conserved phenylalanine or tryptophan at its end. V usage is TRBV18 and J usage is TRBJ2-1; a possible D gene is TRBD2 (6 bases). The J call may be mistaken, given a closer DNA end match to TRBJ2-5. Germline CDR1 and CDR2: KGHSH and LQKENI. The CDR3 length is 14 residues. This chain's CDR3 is CASSPLLEGETQYS. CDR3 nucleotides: TGTGCCAGCTCACCGTTGTTGGAGGGAGAGACCCAGTACTCC.

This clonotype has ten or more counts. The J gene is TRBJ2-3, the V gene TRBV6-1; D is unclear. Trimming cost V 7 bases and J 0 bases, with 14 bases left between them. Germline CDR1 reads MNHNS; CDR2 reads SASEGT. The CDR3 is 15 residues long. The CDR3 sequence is CASTTLPASTDTQYF. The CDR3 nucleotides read TGTGCCAGCACCACCCTCCCGGCCAGCACAGATACGCAGTATTTT.

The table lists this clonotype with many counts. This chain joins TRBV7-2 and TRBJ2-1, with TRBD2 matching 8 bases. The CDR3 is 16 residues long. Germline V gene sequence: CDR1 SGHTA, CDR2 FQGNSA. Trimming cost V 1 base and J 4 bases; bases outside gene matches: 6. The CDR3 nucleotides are TGTGCCAGCAGCTTAGGCGGCGGGGGGTTTTACAATGAGCAGTTCTTC. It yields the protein CASSLGGGGFYNEQFF.

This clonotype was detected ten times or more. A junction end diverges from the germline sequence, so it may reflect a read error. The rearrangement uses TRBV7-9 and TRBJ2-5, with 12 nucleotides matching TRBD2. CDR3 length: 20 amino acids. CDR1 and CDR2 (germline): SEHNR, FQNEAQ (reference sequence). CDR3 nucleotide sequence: TGTGCTAGCAGCTTATTAAGTGGAGTGGGACTAGCGGGCGCAGAAGAGACCCAGTACTTC. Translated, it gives CASSLLSGVGLAGAEETQYF. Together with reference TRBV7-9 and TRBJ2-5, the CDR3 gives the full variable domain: DTGVSQNPRHKITKRGQNVTFRCDPISEHNRLYWYRQTLGQGPEFLTYFQNEAQLEKSRLLSDRFSAERPKGSFSTLEIQRTEQGDSAMYLCASSLLSGVGLAGAEETQYFGPGTRLLVL.

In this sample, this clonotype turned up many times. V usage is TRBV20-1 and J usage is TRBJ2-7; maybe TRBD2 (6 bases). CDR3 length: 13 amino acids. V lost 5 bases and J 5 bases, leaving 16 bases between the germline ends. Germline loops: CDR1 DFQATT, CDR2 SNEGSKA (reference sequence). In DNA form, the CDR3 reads TGCAGTGCTTGGCCGGGGTGGGGGGACGAGCAGTACTTC. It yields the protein CSAWPGWGDEQYF.

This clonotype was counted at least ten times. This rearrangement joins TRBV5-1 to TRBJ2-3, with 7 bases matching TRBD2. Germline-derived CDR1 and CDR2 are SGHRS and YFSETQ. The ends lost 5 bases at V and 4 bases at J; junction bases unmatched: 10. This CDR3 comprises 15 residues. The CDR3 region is CASRGLLEPPDTQYF. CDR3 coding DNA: TGCGCCAGCAGGGGACTACTCGAACCCCCAGATACGCAGTATTTT.

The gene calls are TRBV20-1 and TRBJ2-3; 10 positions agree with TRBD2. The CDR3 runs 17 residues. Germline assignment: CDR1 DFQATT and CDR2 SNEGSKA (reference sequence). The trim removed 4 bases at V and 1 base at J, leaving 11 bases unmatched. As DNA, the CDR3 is TGCAGTGCTATCACTAGCGGGACCTTCAGTCGCACAGATACGCAGTATTTT. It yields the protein CSAITSGTFSRTDTQYF.

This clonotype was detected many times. The DNA of the CDR3 is TGTGCCAGCAGCCCTGGACCGACGGGGAGTGACTACGAGCAGTACTTC. It encodes CASSPGPTGSDYEQYF. The chain employs TRBV7-9 and TRBJ2-7, with D possibly matching TRBD2 (5 bases). The CDR3 is made up of 16 amino acids. Germline values: CDR1 SEHNR, CDR2 FQNEAQ (reference sequence). V lost 5 bases and J lost 3, with 20 bases in between.

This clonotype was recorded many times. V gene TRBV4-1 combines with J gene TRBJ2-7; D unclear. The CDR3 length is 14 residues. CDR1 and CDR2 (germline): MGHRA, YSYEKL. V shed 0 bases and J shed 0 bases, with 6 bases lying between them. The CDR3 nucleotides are TGCGCCAGCAGCCAAGAACGAAGCTCCTACGAGCAGTACTTC. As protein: CASSQERSSYEQYF.

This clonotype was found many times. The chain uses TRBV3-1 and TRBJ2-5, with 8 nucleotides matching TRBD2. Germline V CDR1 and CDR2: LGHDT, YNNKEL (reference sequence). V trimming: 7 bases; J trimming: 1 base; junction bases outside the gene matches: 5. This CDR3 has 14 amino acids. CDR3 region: CASTPGLVQETQYF. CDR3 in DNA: TGTGCCAGCACCCCGGGACTAGTCCAAGAGACCCAGTACTTC.

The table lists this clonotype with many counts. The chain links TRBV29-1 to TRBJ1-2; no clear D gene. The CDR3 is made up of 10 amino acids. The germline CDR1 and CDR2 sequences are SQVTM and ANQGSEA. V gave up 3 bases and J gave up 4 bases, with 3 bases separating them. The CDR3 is CSVESYGYTF. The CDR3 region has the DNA TGCAGCGTTGAGAGCTATGGCTACACCTTC.

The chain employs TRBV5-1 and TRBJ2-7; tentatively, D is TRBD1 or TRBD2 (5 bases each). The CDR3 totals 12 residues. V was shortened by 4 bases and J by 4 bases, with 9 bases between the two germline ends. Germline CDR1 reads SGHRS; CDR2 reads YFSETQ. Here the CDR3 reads CASSGDGYEQYF. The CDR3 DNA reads TGCGCCAGCAGCGGGGACGGGTACGAGCAGTACTTC.

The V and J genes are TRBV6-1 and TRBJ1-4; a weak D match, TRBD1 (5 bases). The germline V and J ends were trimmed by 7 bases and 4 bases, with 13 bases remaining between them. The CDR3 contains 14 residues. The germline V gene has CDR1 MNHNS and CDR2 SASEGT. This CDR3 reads CASNGGRNNEKLFF. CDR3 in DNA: TGTGCCAGCAATGGGGGACGCAATAATGAAAAACTGTTTTTT.

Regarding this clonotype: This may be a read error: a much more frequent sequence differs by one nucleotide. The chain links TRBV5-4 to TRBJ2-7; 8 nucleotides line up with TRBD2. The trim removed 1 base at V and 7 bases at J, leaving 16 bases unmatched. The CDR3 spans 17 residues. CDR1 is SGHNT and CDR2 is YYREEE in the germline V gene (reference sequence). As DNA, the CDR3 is TGTGCCAGCAGCTTGAGGATAGGGACTAGAGTAGGCAATGAGCAGTACTTC. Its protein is CASSLRIGTRVGNEQYF.

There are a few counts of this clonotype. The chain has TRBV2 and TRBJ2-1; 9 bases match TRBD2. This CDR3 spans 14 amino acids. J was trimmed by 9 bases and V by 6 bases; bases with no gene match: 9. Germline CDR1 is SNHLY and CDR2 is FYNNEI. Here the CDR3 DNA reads TGTGCCAGCAGGCCTGGGACTAGCCATGGTGAGCAGTTCTTC. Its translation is CASRPGTSHGEQFF.

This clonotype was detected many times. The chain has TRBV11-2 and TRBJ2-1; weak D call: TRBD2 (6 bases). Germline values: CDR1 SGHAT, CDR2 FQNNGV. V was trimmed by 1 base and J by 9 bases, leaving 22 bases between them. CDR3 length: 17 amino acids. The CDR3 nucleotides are TGTGCCAGCAGCTTAGGGGCAAGGGGACTCTTCGGCGCTGAGCAGTTCTTC. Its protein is CASSLGARGLFGAEQFF. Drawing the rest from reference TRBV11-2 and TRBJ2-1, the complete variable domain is EAGVAQSPRYKIIEKRQSVAFWCNPISGHATLYWYQQILGQGPKLLIQFQNNGVVDDSQLPKDRFSAERLKGVDSTLKIQPAKLEDSAVYLCASSLGARGLFGAEQFFGPGTRLTVL.